This T cell receptor (beta chain) was identified in a study of early T cells in non-severe SARS-CoV-2 infection. TCRdb used MiXCR to reprocess the 5' RACE reads, holding one entry per CDR3 protein. The sample records about 62,000 distinct CDR3 sequences, approximately 10% being singletons. The source material was whole blood. This TCR was recovered from an adult who was a healthcare worker with PCR-confirmed SARS-CoV-2 infection or an uninfected control (not recorded which).

CDR3 bases: TGTGCCAGCAGTTTTGGGTCACATTGCTATTTT. Translation: CASSFGSHCYF. The chain joins TRBV12-3 or TRBV12-4 to TRBJ2-3; the D is unclear. The V end was cut by 3 bases, the J end by 15 bases, with 13 bases between. This CDR3 is 11 amino acids long.